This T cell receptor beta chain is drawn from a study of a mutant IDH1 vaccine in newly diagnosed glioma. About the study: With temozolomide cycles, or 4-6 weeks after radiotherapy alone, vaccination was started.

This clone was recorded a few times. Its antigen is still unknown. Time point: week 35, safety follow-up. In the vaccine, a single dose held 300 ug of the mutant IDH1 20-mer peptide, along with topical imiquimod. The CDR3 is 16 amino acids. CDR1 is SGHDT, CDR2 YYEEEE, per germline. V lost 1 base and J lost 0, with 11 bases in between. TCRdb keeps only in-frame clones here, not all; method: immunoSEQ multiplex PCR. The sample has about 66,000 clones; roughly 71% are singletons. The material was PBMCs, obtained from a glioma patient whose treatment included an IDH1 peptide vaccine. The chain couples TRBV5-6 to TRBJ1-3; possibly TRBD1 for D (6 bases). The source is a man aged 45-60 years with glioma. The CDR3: CASSLTGWSSGNTIYF. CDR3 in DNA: TGTGCCAGCAGCTTGACAGGGTGGAGCTCTGGAAACACCATATATTTT. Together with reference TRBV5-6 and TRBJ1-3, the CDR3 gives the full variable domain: DAGVTQSPTHLIKTRGQQVTLRCSPKSGHDTVSWYQQALGQGPQFIFQYYEEEERQRGNFPDRFSGHQFPNYSSELNVNALLLGDSALYLCASSLTGWSSGNTIYFGEGSWLTVV.